Following are 13 T cell receptor beta chains from one sample sequenced in a study of OX40 agonist ivuxolimab in advanced cancers. Profiled with immunoSEQ multiplex PCR; TCRdb holds only in-frame clones, not every one. Of 55,000 to 90,000 clones listed, roughly 89% are singletons. The input for sequencing was CD4+ or CD8+ T cells sorted from blood, taken in a trial of the OX40 agonist ivuxolimab. Receptor source: an adult with an advanced solid tumor such as melanoma, head and neck, liver or kidney cancer.

J is TRBJ1-4 and V is TRBV6-5; D is ambiguous. Germline loops: CDR1 MNHEY, CDR2 SVGAGI. Trimming shortened V by 4 bases and J by 10 bases, and 16 bases separated the two germline ends. The CDR3 spans 14 residues. DNA for the CDR3: TGTGCCAGCAGTTCCACCCTTAGGGCGGGAAAACTGTTTTTT. The encoded protein is CASSSTLRAGKLFF.

This chain links TRBV5-1 with TRBJ2-7; D is unclear. The germline gives CDR1 SGHRS, CDR2 YFSETQ. V lost 0 bases to trimming and J lost 2 bases, with 9 bases between them. The CDR3 covers 14 residues. CDR3 bases: TGCGCCAGCAGCTTGGAGGGTAGTACCTACGAGCAGTACTTC. Translation gives CASSLEGSTYEQYF.

The rearrangement uses TRBV2 and TRBJ2-3; a weak D match, TRBD1 (6 bases). The V gene lost 5 bases and the J gene lost 3 bases, with 9 bases spanning the gap. CDR1 is SNHLY and CDR2 is FYNNEI in the germline V gene. This CDR3 comprises 13 residues. The CDR3 sequence is CASSLDRTDTQYF. CDR3 nucleotide sequence: TGTGCCAGCAGTTTGGACAGAACAGATACGCAGTATTTT. Drawing the rest from reference TRBV2 and TRBJ2-3, the complete variable domain is EPEVTQTPSHQVTQMGQEVILRCVPISNHLYFYWYRQILGQKVEFLVSFYNNEISEKSEIFDDQFSVERPDGSNFTLKIRSTKLEDSAMYFCASSLDRTDTQYFGPGTRLTVL.

The rearrangement joins TRBV29-1 to TRBJ1-4; TRBD1 might be the D (5 bases). The V and J ends lost 3 bases and 3 bases respectively, with 11 bases between them. Germline loops: CDR1 SQVTM, CDR2 ANQGSEA. This CDR3 region has 14 residues. The CDR3 DNA reads TGCAGCGTTGAGGGACGAGGATCTAATGAAAAACTGTTTTTT. It encodes CSVEGRGSNEKLFF.

In DNA form, the CDR3 reads TGTGCCAGCAGCGTAGGAGCTAGCGGGAGCACAGATACGCAGTATTTT. Protein: CASSVGASGSTDTQYF. This chain uses TRBV9 with TRBJ2-3, with TRBD2 identical over 8 bases. Trimming removed 0 bases from V and 0 bases from J; junction bases left unmatched: 3. This CDR3 region has 16 residues. CDR1 and CDR2 (germline): SGDLS, YYNGEE.

The chain has TRBV6-5 and TRBJ2-7; 11 bases are a match to TRBD1. Germline V gene sequence: CDR1 MNHEY, CDR2 SVGAGI. This CDR3 comprises 16 residues. V shed 3 bases and J 4 bases; nucleotides not matched to a gene: 8. The CDR3 nucleotides are TGTGCCAGCAGTTATGCACCGGGACAGGGGGTATACGAGCAGTACTTC. Amino acids: CASSYAPGQGVYEQYF.

V usage is TRBV18 and J usage is TRBJ1-5, with D possibly being TRBD1 (6 bases). The CDR3 totals 15 residues. Trimming pared 4 bases from V and 0 bases from J, leaving 10 bases between. CDR1 and CDR2 (germline): KGHSH, LQKENI. In DNA, the CDR3 is TGTGCCAGCTCACAGGGACATCGTAGCAATCAGCCCCAGCATTTT. Protein: CASSQGHRSNQPQHF.

The chain uses TRBV9 and TRBJ1-2; D is undetermined. The CDR3 is made up of 13 amino acids. With 3 bases removed from V and 7 bases from J, the gap between germline ends came to 13 bases. The V gene's germline CDR1 is SGDLS and CDR2 YYNGEE. The chain's CDR3 is CASSAFEEGGYTF. The CDR3 nucleotides are TGTGCCAGCAGCGCCTTCGAGGAGGGTGGCTACACCTTC.

This chain connects TRBV5-1 to TRBJ1-6; 7 bases align to TRBD1. Trimming removed 2 bases from V and 7 bases from J; junction bases left unmatched: 6. The CDR3 length is 15 residues. Germline values: CDR1 SGHRS, CDR2 YFSETQ. The CDR3 bases are TGCGCCAGCAGCTTAACCGGGACAGTAAATTCACCCCTCCACTTT. This sequence encodes CASSLTGTVNSPLHF.

This chain links TRBV7-9 with TRBJ2-3, with 7 bases that match TRBD1. This CDR3 region has 16 residues. CDR1 and CDR2 from the germline V gene are SEHNR and FQNEAQ (reference sequence). The ends lost 1 base at V and 5 bases at J; junction bases unmatched: 9. The CDR3 is CASSLDIGTDRDTQYF. The CDR3 DNA sequence: TGTGCCAGCAGCTTAGATATTGGGACAGATAGAGATACGCAGTATTTT.

The chain combines TRBV7-6 with TRBJ1-2, with 8 nucleotides matching TRBD1. V gave up 4 bases and J gave up 0 bases; unmatched junction bases: 4. Germline CDR1 is SGHVS and CDR2 is FNYEAQ. There are 15 residues in the CDR3. The CDR3, as DNA: TGTGCCAGCAGCTCACAACAGGGGGCTAACTATGGCTACACCTTC. Translated: CASSSQQGANYGYTF.

This sequence joins TRBV2 and TRBJ2-1; maybe TRBD2 (6 bases). The germline V gene encodes CDR1 SNHLY and CDR2 FYNNEI. This CDR3 is built from 12 residues. V dropped 3 bases and J dropped 9 bases, with 9 bases sitting between them. CDR3 DNA: TGTGCCAGCAGTGAGGGGGGTTCTGAGCAGTTCTTC. It yields the protein CASSEGGSEQFF.

The J gene is TRBJ1-6, the V gene TRBV5-1; 8 nucleotides agree with TRBD1. Per the germline V gene, CDR1 is SGHRS and CDR2 is YFSETQ. The CDR3 is 16 residues long. V was clipped by 4 bases and J by 3 bases; unmatched bases: 6. CDR3 in DNA: TGCGCCAGCAGCCCGGGACAGGTTTTCTATAATTCACCCCTCCACTTT. Translation gives CASSPGQVFYNSPLHF.